The 18 T cell receptor beta chains reported below all come from one sample, sequenced in a study of CD8+ T cells in alopecia areata. The treatment is: oral pan-JAK inhibitor, 5-10 mg twice daily. Reverse transcribed after extraction, RNA yielded cDNA as the sequencing template. Assay: immunoSEQ multiplex PCR; the TCRdb copy retains only in-frame clones and omits some. The sample consists of some 190,000 clones, 45% to 60% of them appearing once. This sample comprised CD8+ T cells sorted from blood, obtained around week 52, from a patient treated with tofacitinib. The receptors originated from a human donor with alopecia areata.

In its sample, this clone was seen a few times. This chain joins TRBV7-9 and TRBJ2-1, with 8 bases lining up with TRBD1. CDR3 length equals 15 residues. The V gene end was trimmed by 3 bases and the J gene end by 6 bases; junction bases not matched to a gene: 7. CDR1 is SEHNR and CDR2 is FQNEAQ in the germline V gene (reference sequence). The CDR3 loop reads CASSLRTGLFNEQFF. In nucleotides, the CDR3 is TGTGCCAGCAGCTTGCGGACAGGGCTCTTCAATGAGCAGTTCTTC.

The chain is built from TRBV25-1 and TRBJ1-1; D may be TRBD1 (5 bases). The CDR3 runs 11 residues. Trimming took 9 bases from V and 6 from J, leaving 11 bases between them. Germline V gene sequence: CDR1 MGHDK, CDR2 SYGVNS. CDR3 residues: CASSDSSEAFF. In nucleotides, the CDR3 is TGTGCCAGTTCCGACAGTTCTGAAGCTTTCTTT. Using reference TRBV25-1 and TRBJ1-1 for the parts outside the CDR3, the full variable domain is EADIYQTPRYLVIGTGKKITLECSQTMGHDKMYWYQQDPGMELHLIHYSYGVNSTEKGDLSSESTVSRIRTEHFPLTLESARPSHTSQYLCASSDSSEAFFGQGTRLTVV.

In the case of this clone: Other DNA sequences in this sample translate to the same CDR3. V and J are TRBV30 and TRBJ2-7, with D hard to call. Trimming took 0 bases from V and 2 from J, leaving 11 bases between them. Germline CDR1 and CDR2: GTSNPN and SVGIG (reference sequence). The CDR3 contains 14 residues. The CDR3: CAWSVVDGPYEQYF. The CDR3 region has the DNA TGTGCCTGGAGTGTAGTAGACGGACCCTACGAGCAGTACTTC. Full variable domain (outside the CDR3, taken from reference TRBV30 and TRBJ2-7): SQTIHQWPATLVQPVGSPLSLECTVEGTSNPNLYWYRQAAGRGLQLLFYSVGIGQISSEVPQNLSASRPQDRQFILSSKKLLLSDSGFYLCAWSVVDGPYEQYFGPGTRLTVT.

The chain recombines TRBV15 with TRBJ2-2, with 9 positions matching TRBD2. With 4 bases clipped from V and 1 base from J, the junction kept 4 bases outside the gene matches. The CDR3 consists of 16 residues. The germline gives CDR1 LNHNV, CDR2 YYDKDF (reference sequence). CDR3 sequence: CATSTRAGGNTGELFF. Written as DNA, the CDR3 is TGTGCCACCAGCACCCGAGCGGGGGGGAACACCGGGGAGCTGTTTTTT. Using reference TRBV15 and TRBJ2-2 for the parts outside the CDR3, the full variable domain is DAMVIQNPRYQVTQFGKPVTLSCSQTLNHNVMYWYQQKSSQAPKLLFHYYDKDFNNEADTPDNFQSRRPNTSFCFLDIRSPGLGDTAMYLCATSTRAGGNTGELFFGEGSRLTVL.

V and J are TRBV4-2 and TRBJ2-3; 7 positions agree with TRBD2. This CDR3 has 15 amino acids. Looked up from germline, CDR1 is LGHNA and CDR2 is YNFKEQ. J was trimmed by 2 bases and V by 2 bases; bases with no gene match: 4. The CDR3 DNA reads TGTGCCAGCAGCCAAACAGCGGGGCCCACAGATACGCAGTATTTT. Residues: CASSQTAGPTDTQYF.

The V and J genes are TRBV7-2 and TRBJ1-5; no definite D call. V was cut by 4 bases and J by 3 bases, with 10 bases left in between. The CDR3 spans 14 residues. Per the germline V gene, CDR1 is SGHTA and CDR2 is FQGNSA. The CDR3 here is CASSSQVLNQPQHF. For the CDR3, the DNA is TGTGCCAGCAGCTCGCAGGTCCTCAATCAGCCCCAGCATTTT.

V gene TRBV6-4 combines with J gene TRBJ2-1; 8 bases are shared with TRBD2. V was pared by 0 bases and J by 10 bases, with 8 bases of the junction left unmatched. This CDR3 contains 15 residues. CDR1 is MRHNA and CDR2 is SNTAGT in the germline V gene. This CDR3 reads CASSDSGGGTQEQFF. CDR3 nucleotides: TGTGCCAGCAGTGACTCCGGGGGGGGCACACAGGAGCAGTTCTTC.

The sample holds a few counts of this clone. This chain joins TRBV7-2 and TRBJ2-5; possible D gene TRBD1, 5 bases. V lost 5 bases and J 5 bases, leaving 15 bases between the germline ends. CDR1 SGHTA and CDR2 FQGNSA come from the germline V gene. This CDR3 has 14 amino acids. In nucleotides, the CDR3 is TGTGCCAGCAGCCCTCCTGGGGCCTGGGAGACCCAGTACTTC. It is translated as CASSPPGAWETQYF.

This chain joins TRBV13 and TRBJ1-1; D not certain. Germline-derived CDR1 and CDR2 are PRHDT and FYEKMQ (reference sequence). CDR3 length: 14 residues. Between the trimmed V and J ends, which lost 5 bases and 0 bases, there was a span of 10 bases. The CDR3 DNA reads as TGTGCCAGCAGCCCGAGGCAGCTGAACACTGAAGCTTTCTTT. Amino acids: CASSPRQLNTEAFF.

The chain is built from TRBV2 and TRBJ2-7, with 7 bases matching TRBD1. V shed 6 bases, J shed 0 bases, and the junction held 5 bases outside the gene matches. Germline values: CDR1 SNHLY, CDR2 FYNNEI. The CDR3 covers 14 residues. The CDR3 spells CASREGQNSYEQYF. The CDR3, as DNA: TGTGCCAGCAGAGAGGGACAGAACTCCTACGAGCAGTACTTC. Looking up the rest from reference TRBV2 and TRBJ2-7 gives the full variable domain: EPEVTQTPSHQVTQMGQEVILRCVPISNHLYFYWYRQILGQKVEFLVSFYNNEISEKSEIFDDQFSVERPDGSNFTLKIRSTKLEDSAMYFCASREGQNSYEQYFGPGTRLTVT.

The V and J genes are TRBV28 and TRBJ2-1; 9 bases are a match to TRBD2. The ends lost 6 bases at V and 4 bases at J; junction bases unmatched: 7. CDR1 is MDHEN, CDR2 SYDVKM, per germline. There are 15 residues in the CDR3. In nucleotides, the CDR3 is TGTGCCAGCAGAGAGAGCGGGGGGCATTACAATGAGCAGTTCTTC. The encoded protein is CASRESGGHYNEQFF.

This clone appeared once. The gene calls are TRBV5-6 and TRBJ1-1; a weak D match, TRBD1 (6 bases). The CDR3 length is 14 residues. Germline V gives CDR1 SGHDT, CDR2 YYEEEE. Trimming pared 0 bases from V and 3 bases from J, leaving 9 bases between. In nucleotides, the CDR3 is TGTGCCAGCAGCTTGGCGGGGGCTCACACTGAAGCTTTCTTT. Translated, it gives CASSLAGAHTEAFF.

In this sample, this clone turned up a few times. The rearrangement links TRBV29-1 to TRBJ2-7; TRBD2 agrees at 9 bases. Trimming cost V 7 bases and J 4 bases; bases outside gene matches: 11. The CDR3 runs to 14 residues. The V gene's germline CDR1 is SQVTM and CDR2 ANQGSEA. As DNA, the CDR3 is TGCAGCGCGGAACTGAATAGCGGGGGTTACGAGCAGTACTTC. Translating gives CSAELNSGGYEQYF.

Concerning this clone itself: This CDR3 is also generated by other DNA sequences in the sample. This chain uses TRBV29-1 with TRBJ2-7; 8 bases fit TRBD1. From germline, CDR1 is SQVTM and CDR2 ANQGSEA. This CDR3 is 13 amino acids long. The V gene end was trimmed by 4 bases and the J gene end by 2 bases; junction bases not matched to a gene: 4. Written as DNA, the CDR3 is TGCAGCGTTGCAGGGGGCAGCACCTACGAGCAGTACTTC. It specifies CSVAGGSTYEQYF.

The chain combines TRBV9 with TRBJ2-2; D is unclear. V was shortened by 0 bases and J by 4 bases, with 10 bases between the two germline ends. The germline V gene has CDR1 SGDLS and CDR2 YYNGEE. The CDR3 covers 15 residues. The CDR3, as DNA: TGTGCCAGCAGCGTAGGTTTACAGTCCACCGGGGAGCTGTTTTTT. Translated, it gives CASSVGLQSTGELFF.

This CDR3 reads CAWSVGAGMNTEAFF. The CDR3, as DNA: TGTGCCTGGAGTGTCGGGGCTGGGATGAACACTGAAGCTTTCTTT. J is TRBJ1-1 and V is TRBV30; TRBD1 is a possible D gene (5 bases). The V end lost 0 bases, the J end lost 0 bases, and 11 bases lay between the germline ends. Germline CDR1 reads GTSNPN; CDR2 reads SVGIG (reference sequence). This CDR3 is built from 15 residues.

This chain joins TRBV2 and TRBJ2-5; D tentatively fits TRBD1 or TRBD2 (6 bases each). The germline V gene encodes CDR1 SNHLY and CDR2 FYNNEI. Trimming removed 2 bases at V and 5 bases at J, with 18 bases between. There are 16 residues in the CDR3. The CDR3 DNA is TGTGCCAGCAGTGAAAAAACGGGGGCGGCCGCCGAGACCCAGTACTTC. Amino acids: CASSEKTGAAAETQYF.

The chain has TRBV5-1 and TRBJ1-5; D not resolved. Germline CDR1 reads SGHRS; CDR2 reads YFSETQ. The germline V and J ends were trimmed by 0 bases and 4 bases, with 5 bases remaining between them. This CDR3 is built from 13 residues. The CDR3 DNA reads as TGCGCCAGCAGCTTGGAACAGAATCAGCCCCAGCATTTT. Protein: CASSLEQNQPQHF. The full variable domain, completed using reference TRBV5-1 and TRBJ1-5, is KAGVTQTPRYLIKTRGQQVTLSCSPISGHRSVSWYQQTPGQGLQFLFEYFSETQRNKGNFPGRFSGRQFSNSRSEMNVSTLELGDSALYLCASSLEQNQPQHFGDGTRLSIL.